A single T cell receptor beta chain is shown here with its context. Its target is unknown. The sample originates from a study of spatial heterogeneity in lung cancer. The wider study: Where present, follow-up PBMC were sequenced a median of about 22 months after resection. Each unique TCR and UMI combination was seen more than ten times on average in raw reads. General study points: The appearance of ubiquitous expanded tumor TCRs in blood was greater at resection than follow-up.

This CDR3 comprises 15 residues. Germline loops: CDR1 SEHNR, CDR2 FQNEAQ (reference sequence). V lost 8 bases and J lost 7, with 21 bases in between. Indicated time point: blood at routine non-recurrence follow-up after resection. Unique molecular identifiers tagged every individual TCR cDNA molecule. MiXCR, applied by TCRdb to the 5' RACE reads, yields one record per CDR3 protein. The sample consists of roughly 18,000 distinct CDR3 sequences, about 18% of them appearing once. The TCR was taken from a male donor with early-stage non-small cell lung cancer. The source material was PBMCs, sampled at follow-up. This sequence joins TRBV7-9 and TRBJ2-1; unclear D gene. The CDR3 here is CASCDSLAVHNEQFF. The CDR3 DNA is TGTGCCAGCTGCGACTCCCTGGCCGTTCATAATGAGCAGTTCTTC. Together with reference TRBV7-9 and TRBJ2-1, the CDR3 gives the full variable domain: DTGVSQNPRHKITKRGQNVTFRCDPISEHNRLYWYRQTLGQGPEFLTYFQNEAQLEKSRLLSDRFSAERPKGSFSTLEIQRTEQGDSAMYLCASCDSLAVHNEQFFGPGTRLTVL.